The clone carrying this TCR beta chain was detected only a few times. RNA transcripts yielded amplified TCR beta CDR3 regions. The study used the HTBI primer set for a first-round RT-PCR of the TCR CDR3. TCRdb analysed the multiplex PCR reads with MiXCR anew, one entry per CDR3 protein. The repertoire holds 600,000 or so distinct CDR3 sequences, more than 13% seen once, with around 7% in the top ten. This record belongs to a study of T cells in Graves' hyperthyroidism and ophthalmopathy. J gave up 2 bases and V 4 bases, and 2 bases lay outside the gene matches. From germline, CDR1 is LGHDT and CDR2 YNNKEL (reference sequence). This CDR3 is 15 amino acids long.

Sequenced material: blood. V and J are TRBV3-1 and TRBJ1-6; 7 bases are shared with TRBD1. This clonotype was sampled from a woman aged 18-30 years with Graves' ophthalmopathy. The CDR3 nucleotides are TGTGCCAGCAGCCCCGGACAGGCCTATAATTCACCCCTCCACTTT. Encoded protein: CASSPGQAYNSPLHF.